The source of this TCR beta chain is a study of blood T cell repertoires in COVID-19. Study-wide background: Collection of acute and convalescent COVID-19 samples took place in the United States, Italy and Spain. PBMCs, B-cell-depleted T cells, or T cells provided the cDNA or gDNA that made up the material.

Original processing notes: Cell counts per sample came from amplifying reference gene primers. Using immunoSEQ multiplex PCR, the repertoire was profiled, and TCRdb retains in-frame clones only, with some absent. That table gives V, J and clone size, and the DNA gave D and trimming. The sample shows approximately 210,000 clones, approximately 79% of them seen only once. The CDR3 totals 14 residues. Trimming shortened V by 6 bases and J by 2 bases, and 10 bases separated the two germline ends. CDR1 and CDR2 (germline): SGHTA, FQGTGA. This receptor was obtained from a human donor in a cohort sampled during active COVID-19. The sequencing input was peripheral blood. V is TRBV7-3 and J is TRBJ2-2, with D perhaps TRBD2 (6 bases). The chain's CDR3 is CASRAGRNTGELFF. The CDR3 DNA sequence: TGTGCCAGCAGGGCGGGGCGTAACACCGGGGAGCTGTTTTTT.